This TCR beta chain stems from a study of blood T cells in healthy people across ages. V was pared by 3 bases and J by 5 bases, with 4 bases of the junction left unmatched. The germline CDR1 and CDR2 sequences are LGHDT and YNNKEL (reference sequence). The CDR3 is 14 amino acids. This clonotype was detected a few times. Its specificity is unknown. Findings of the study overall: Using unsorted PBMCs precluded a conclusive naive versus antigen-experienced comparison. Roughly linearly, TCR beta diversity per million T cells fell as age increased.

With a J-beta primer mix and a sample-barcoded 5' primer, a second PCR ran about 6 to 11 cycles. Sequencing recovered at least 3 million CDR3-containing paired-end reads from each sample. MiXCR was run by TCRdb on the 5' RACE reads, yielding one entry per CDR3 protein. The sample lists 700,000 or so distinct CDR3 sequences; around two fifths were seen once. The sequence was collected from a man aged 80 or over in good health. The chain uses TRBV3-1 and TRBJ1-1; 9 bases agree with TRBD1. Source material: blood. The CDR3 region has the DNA TGTGCCAGCAGCCACGGACAGGGGAAAACTGAAGCTTTCTTT. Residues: CASSHGQGKTEAFF.